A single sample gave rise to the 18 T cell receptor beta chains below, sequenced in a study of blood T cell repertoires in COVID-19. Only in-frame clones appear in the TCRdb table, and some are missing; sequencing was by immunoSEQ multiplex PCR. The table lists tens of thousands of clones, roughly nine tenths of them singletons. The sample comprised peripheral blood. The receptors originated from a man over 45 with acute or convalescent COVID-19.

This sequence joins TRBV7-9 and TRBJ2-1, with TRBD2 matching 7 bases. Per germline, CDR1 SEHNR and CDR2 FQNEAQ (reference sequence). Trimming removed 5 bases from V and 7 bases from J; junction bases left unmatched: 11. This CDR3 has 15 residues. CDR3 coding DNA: TGTGCCAGCAGCCCTCGCGCGGGAGTGGGGAATGAGCAGTTCTTC. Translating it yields CASSPRAGVGNEQFF.

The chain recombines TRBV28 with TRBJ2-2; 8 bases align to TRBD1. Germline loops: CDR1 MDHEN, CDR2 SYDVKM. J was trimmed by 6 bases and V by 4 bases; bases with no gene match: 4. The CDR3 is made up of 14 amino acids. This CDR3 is CASSSRGRAGELFF. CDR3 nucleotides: TGTGCCAGCAGTTCCAGGGGGCGCGCCGGGGAGCTGTTTTTT.

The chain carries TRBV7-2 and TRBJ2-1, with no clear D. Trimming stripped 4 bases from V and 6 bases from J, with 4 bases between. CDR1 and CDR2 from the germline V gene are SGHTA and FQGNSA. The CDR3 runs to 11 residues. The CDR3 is CASSSLNEQFF. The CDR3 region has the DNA TGTGCCAGCAGCTCACTCAATGAGCAGTTCTTC.

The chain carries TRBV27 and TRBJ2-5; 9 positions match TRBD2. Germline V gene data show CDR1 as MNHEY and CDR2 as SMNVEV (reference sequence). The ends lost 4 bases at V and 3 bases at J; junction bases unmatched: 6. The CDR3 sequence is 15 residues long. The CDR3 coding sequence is TGTGCCAGCAGTTCTTCTAGCGGGGCTGAAGAGACCCAGTACTTC. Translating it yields CASSSSSGAEETQYF.

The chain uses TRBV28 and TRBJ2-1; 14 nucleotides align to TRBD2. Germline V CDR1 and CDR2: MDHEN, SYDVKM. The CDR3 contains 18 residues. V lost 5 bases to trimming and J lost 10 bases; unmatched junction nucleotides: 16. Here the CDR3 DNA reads TGTGCCAGCAGTATGCCGACTAGCGGGAGGGCAAGTCGTGGAGAGCAGTTCTTC. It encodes CASSMPTSGRASRGEQFF.

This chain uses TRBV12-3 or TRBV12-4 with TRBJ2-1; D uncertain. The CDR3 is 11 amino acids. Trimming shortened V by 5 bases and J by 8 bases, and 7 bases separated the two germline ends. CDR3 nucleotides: TGTGCCAGCAGTCTAACCCATGAGCAGTTCTTC. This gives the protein CASSLTHEQFF.

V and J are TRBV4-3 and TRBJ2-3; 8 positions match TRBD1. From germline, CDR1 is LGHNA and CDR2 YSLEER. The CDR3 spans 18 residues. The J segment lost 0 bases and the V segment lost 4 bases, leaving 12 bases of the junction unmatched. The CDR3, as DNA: TGCGCCAGCAGCCTCTCTCGATGGACAGGGACTAGCACAGATACGCAGTATTTT. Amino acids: CASSLSRWTGTSTDTQYF.

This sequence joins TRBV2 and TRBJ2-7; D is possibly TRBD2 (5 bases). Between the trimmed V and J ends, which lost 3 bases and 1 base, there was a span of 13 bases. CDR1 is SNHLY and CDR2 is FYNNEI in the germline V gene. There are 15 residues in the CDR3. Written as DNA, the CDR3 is TGTGCCAGCAGTGATTTAGGACTCGTATCCTACGAGCAGTACTTC. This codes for CASSDLGLVSYEQYF.

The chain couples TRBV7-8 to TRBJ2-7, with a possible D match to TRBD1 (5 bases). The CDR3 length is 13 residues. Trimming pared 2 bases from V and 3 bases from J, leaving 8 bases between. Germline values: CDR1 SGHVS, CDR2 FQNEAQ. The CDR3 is CASSLRGNYEQYV. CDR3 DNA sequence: TGTGCCAGCAGCTTAAGGGGAAACTACGAGCAGTACGTC.

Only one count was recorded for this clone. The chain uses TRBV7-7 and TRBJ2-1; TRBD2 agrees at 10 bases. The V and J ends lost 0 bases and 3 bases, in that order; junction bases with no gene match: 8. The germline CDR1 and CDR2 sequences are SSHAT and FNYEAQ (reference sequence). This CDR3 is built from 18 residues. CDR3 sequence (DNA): TGTGCCAGCAGCTTAGCGGCTAGCGGGAGAGAAAACTACAATGAGCAGTTCTTC. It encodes CASSLAASGRENYNEQFF.

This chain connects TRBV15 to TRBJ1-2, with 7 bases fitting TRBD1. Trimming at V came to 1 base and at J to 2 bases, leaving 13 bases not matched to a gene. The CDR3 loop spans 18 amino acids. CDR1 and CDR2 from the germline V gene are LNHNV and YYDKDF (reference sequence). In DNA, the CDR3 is TGTGCCACCAGCAGAGTATATAGGGAGACAGGGCGGAACTATGGCTACACCTTC. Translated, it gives CATSRVYRETGRNYGYTF.

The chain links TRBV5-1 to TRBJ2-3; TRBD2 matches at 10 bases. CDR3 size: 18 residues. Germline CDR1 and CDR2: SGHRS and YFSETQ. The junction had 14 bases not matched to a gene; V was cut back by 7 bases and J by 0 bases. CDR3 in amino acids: CASHSRTSGMISTDTQYF. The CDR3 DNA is TGCGCCAGCCACTCCAGGACTAGCGGAATGATCAGCACAGATACGCAGTATTTT.

The CDR3 bases are TGCGCCAGCAGCCCTCAAGGGGGGGCGGGTCAGCCCCAGCATTTT. Protein: CASSPQGGAGQPQHF. The chain joins TRBV5-1 to TRBJ1-5; D perhaps matches TRBD1 (6 bases). This CDR3 has 15 amino acids. V was shortened by 4 bases and J by 6 bases, with 17 bases between the two germline ends. CDR1 is SGHRS and CDR2 is YFSETQ in the germline V gene.

The DNA of the CDR3 is TGTGCCAGCAGCCAAGGCTGGGACAGGGCAGAGACCCAGTACTTC. It is translated as CASSQGWDRAETQYF. The chain joins TRBV14 to TRBJ2-5, with 9 bases identical to TRBD1. This CDR3 contains 15 residues. The J segment lost 4 bases and the V segment lost 1 base, leaving 4 bases of the junction unmatched. From germline, CDR1 is SGHDN and CDR2 FVKESK.

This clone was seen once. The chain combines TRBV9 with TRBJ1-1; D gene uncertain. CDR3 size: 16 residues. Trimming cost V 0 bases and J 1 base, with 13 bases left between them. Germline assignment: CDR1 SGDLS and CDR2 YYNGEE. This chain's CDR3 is CASSVGKVRGNTEAFF. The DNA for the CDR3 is TGTGCCAGCAGCGTAGGTAAAGTCCGGGGGAACACTGAAGCTTTCTTT.

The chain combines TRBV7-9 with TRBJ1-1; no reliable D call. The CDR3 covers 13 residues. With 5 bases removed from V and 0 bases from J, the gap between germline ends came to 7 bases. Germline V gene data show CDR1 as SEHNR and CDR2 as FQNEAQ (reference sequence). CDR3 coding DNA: TGTGCCAGCAGCGTCGTTTTGAACACTGAAGCTTTCTTT. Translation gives CASSVVLNTEAFF.

CDR3 sequence: CASSFSQNTEAFF. The CDR3 nucleotides read TGTGCCAGCAGCTTTAGCCAGAACACTGAAGCTTTCTTT. V gene TRBV7-3 combines with J gene TRBJ1-1, with D uncertain. V was cut by 3 bases and J by 1 base, with 6 bases left in between. The CDR3 runs to 13 residues. Looked up from germline, CDR1 is SGHTA and CDR2 is FQGTGA.

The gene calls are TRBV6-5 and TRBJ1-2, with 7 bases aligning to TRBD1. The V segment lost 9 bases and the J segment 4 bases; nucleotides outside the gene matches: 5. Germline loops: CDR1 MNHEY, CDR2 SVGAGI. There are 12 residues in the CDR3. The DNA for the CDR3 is TGTGCCAGTGTGACAGGGCCCTATGGCTACACCTTC. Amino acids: CASVTGPYGYTF.